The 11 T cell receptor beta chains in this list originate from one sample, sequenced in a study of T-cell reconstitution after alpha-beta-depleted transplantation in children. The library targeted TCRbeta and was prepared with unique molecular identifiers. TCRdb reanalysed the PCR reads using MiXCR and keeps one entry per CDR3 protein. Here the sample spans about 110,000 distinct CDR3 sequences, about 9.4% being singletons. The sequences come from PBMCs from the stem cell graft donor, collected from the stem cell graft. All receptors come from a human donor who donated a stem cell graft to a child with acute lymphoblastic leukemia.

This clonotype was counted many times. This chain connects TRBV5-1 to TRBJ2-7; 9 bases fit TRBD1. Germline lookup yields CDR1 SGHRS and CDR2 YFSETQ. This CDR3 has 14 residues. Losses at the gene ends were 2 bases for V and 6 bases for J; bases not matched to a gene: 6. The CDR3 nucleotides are TGCGCCAGCAGCTTCGGACAGGGGCGCGGCGAGCAGTACTTC. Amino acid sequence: CASSFGQGRGEQYF.

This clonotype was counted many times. The CDR3 DNA reads as TGTGCCAGCAGGCCCGGGACGGACTATGGCTACACCTTC. This encodes CASRPGTDYGYTF. The V call is TRBV12-3 or TRBV12-4, the J call TRBJ1-2; tentative D call: TRBD1 (5 bases). The V gene lost 6 bases and the J gene lost 3 bases, with 11 bases spanning the gap. The CDR3 is 13 residues long.

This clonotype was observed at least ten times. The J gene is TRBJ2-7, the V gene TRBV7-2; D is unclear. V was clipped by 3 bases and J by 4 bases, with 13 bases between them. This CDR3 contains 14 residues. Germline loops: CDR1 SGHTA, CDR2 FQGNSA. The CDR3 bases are TGTGCCAGCAGCTTGCGGCAGGACGGGTACGAGCAGTACTTC. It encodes CASSLRQDGYEQYF. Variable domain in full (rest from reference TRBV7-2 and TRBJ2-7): GAGVSQSPSNKVTEKGKDVELRCDPISGHTALYWYRQSLGQGLEFLIYFQGNSAPDKSGLPSDRFSAERTGGSVSTLTIQRTQQEDSAVYLCASSLRQDGYEQYFGPGTRLTVT.

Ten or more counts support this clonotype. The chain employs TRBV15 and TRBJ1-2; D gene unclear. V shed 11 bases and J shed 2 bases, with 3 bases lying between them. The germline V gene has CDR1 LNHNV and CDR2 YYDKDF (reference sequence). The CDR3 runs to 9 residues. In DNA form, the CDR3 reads TGTGCCTCCAACTATGGCTACACCTTC. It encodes CASNYGYTF.

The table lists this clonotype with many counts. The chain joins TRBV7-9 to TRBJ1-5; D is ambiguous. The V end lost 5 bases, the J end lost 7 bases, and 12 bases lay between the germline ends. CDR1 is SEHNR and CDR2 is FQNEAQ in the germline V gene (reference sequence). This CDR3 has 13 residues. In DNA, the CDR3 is TGTGCCAGCAGCGCGGACGGCGGACAGCCCCAGCATTTT. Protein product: CASSADGGQPQHF. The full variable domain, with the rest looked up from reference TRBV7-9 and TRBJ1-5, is DTGVSQNPRHKITKRGQNVTFRCDPISEHNRLYWYRQTLGQGPEFLTYFQNEAQLEKSRLLSDRFSAERPKGSFSTLEIQRTEQGDSAMYLCASSADGGQPQHFGDGTRLSIL.

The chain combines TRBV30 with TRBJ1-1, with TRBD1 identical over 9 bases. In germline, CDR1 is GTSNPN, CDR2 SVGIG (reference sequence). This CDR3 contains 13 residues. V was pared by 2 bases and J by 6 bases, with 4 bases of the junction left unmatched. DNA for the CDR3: TGTGCCTGGAGTCCCCGGACAGGGGCTGAAGCTTTCTTT. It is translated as CAWSPRTGAEAFF.

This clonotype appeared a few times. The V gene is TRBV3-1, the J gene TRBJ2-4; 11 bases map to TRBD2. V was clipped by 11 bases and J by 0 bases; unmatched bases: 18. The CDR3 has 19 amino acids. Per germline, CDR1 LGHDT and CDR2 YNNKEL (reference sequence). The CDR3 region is CASCQDPTSGGLAKNIQYF. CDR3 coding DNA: TGTGCCTCCTGCCAAGATCCCACTAGCGGGGGCCTAGCCAAAAACATTCAGTACTTC.

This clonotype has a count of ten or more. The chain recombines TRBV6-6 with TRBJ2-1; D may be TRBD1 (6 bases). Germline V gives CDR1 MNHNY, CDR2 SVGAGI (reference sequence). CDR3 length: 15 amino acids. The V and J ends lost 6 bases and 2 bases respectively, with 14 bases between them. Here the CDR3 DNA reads TGTGCCAGCAGGAGGACAGTATCTACCTACAATGAGCAGTTCTTC. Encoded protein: CASRRTVSTYNEQFF.

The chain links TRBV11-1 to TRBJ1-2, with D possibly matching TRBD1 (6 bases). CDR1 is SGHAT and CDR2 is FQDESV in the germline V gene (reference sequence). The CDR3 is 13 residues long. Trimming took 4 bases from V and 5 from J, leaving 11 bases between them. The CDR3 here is CASSSDRRYGYTF. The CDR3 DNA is TGTGCCAGCAGCTCCGACAGGAGATATGGCTACACCTTC. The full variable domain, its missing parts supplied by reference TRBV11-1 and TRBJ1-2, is EAEVAQSPRYKITEKSQAVAFWCDPISGHATLYWYRQILGQGPELLVQFQDESVVDDSQLPKDRFSAERLKGVDSTLKIQPAELGDSAMYLCASSSDRRYGYTFGSGTRLTVV.

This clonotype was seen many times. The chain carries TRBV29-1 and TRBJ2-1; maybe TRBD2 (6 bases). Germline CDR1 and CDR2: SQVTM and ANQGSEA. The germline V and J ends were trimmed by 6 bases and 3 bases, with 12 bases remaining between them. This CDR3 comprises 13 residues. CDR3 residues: CSVLTTSYNEQFF. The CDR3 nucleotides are TGCAGCGTCCTGACGACTAGCTACAATGAGCAGTTCTTC.

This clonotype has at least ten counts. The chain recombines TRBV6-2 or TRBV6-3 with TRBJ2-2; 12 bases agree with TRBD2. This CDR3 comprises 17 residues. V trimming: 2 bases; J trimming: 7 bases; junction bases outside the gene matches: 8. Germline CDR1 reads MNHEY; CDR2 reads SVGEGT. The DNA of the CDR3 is TGTGCCAGCAGTTACAGACTAGCGGGAGACTTTGGCGGGGAGCTGTTTTTT. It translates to CASSYRLAGDFGGELFF.